These T cell receptor beta chains were read from a single sample in a study of cytomegalovirus exposure and HLA in healthy donors. Repertoires were generated with immunoSEQ multiplex PCR, while TCRdb's copy carries only in-frame clones and drops some. Altogether roughly 150,000 clones are present, 85% to 90% being singletons, with the ten largest covering under 3%. Sequenced material: PBMCs. These receptor sequences come from a man younger than 35 in good health and CMV-seronegative. Each CDR3 is given with its conserved first and last residue. Each record gives: J gene, V gene, CDR3 protein.

J gene: TRBJ2-2
V gene: TRBV6-6
CDR3 protein: CANSVSSTGELFF

J gene: TRBJ1-1
V gene: TRBV5-1
CDR3 protein: CASSARQGANTEAFF

J gene: TRBJ2-1
V gene: TRBV6-5
CDR3 protein: CASTRRGSDEQFF

J gene: TRBJ2-7
V gene: TRBV7-9
CDR3 protein: CASSLAEGAGREQYF

J gene: TRBJ2-1
V gene: TRBV11-3
CDR3 protein: CASSLGQGTINEQFF

J gene: TRBJ1-2
V gene: TRBV27
CDR3 protein: CASSLGTGGGYGYTF

J gene: TRBJ2-5
V gene: TRBV21-1
CDR3 protein: CASERDSVRDEETQYF

J gene: TRBJ1-2
V gene: TRBV27
CDR3 protein: CASSSDTAKSPGYTF

J gene: TRBJ2-7
V gene: TRBV27
CDR3 protein: CASSSGIRNEQYF

J gene: TRBJ2-2
V gene: TRBV5-1
CDR3 protein: CASSLLKGQGNTGELFF

J gene: TRBJ2-1
V gene: TRBV27
CDR3 protein: CASSLSGLALYNEQFF

J gene: TRBJ2-1
V gene: TRBV27
CDR3 protein: CASSPGLAVLRGTYNEQFF

J gene: TRBJ1-5
V gene: TRBV4-2
CDR3 protein: CASSLERGDNQPQHF

J gene: TRBJ2-5
V gene: TRBV6-5
CDR3 protein: CASSGTFQETQYF

J gene: TRBJ2-1
V gene: TRBV6-5
CDR3 protein: CASSSRAYNEQFF

J gene: TRBJ2-2
V gene: TRBV4-3
CDR3 protein: CASSQGTSGTGELFF

J gene: TRBJ1-2
V gene: TRBV5-4
CDR3 protein: CASSRVSGQALYGYTF

J gene: TRBJ2-3
V gene: TRBV19
CDR3 protein: CASSRPDRGKVDTQYF

J gene: TRBJ1-1
V gene: TRBV18
CDR3 protein: CASSAPRGATGTFF

J gene: TRBJ2-3
V gene: TRBV6-4
CDR3 protein: CASSHDRGLSDTQYF

J gene: TRBJ1-5
V gene: TRBV5-4
CDR3 protein: CASSYGDRGFWQPQHF

J gene: TRBJ2-5
V gene: TRBV10-3
CDR3 protein: CAISEVREETQYF

J gene: TRBJ2-1
V gene: TRBV5-6
CDR3 protein: CASSHGQGVEQFF

J gene: TRBJ2-1
V gene: TRBV5-1
CDR3 protein: CASSLVANEQFF

J gene: TRBJ1-3
V gene: TRBV5-1
CDR3 protein: CASSLKSWGDGAGNTIYF

J gene: TRBJ1-5
V gene: TRBV6-6
CDR3 protein: CASTSGTGAQPQHF

J gene: TRBJ2-2
V gene: TRBV5-1
CDR3 protein: CASSLARDRVPGELFF

J gene: TRBJ1-1
V gene: TRBV2
CDR3 protein: CASRTGGWGTEAFF

J gene: TRBJ1-1
V gene: TRBV28
CDR3 protein: CASSSGTPMNTEAFF